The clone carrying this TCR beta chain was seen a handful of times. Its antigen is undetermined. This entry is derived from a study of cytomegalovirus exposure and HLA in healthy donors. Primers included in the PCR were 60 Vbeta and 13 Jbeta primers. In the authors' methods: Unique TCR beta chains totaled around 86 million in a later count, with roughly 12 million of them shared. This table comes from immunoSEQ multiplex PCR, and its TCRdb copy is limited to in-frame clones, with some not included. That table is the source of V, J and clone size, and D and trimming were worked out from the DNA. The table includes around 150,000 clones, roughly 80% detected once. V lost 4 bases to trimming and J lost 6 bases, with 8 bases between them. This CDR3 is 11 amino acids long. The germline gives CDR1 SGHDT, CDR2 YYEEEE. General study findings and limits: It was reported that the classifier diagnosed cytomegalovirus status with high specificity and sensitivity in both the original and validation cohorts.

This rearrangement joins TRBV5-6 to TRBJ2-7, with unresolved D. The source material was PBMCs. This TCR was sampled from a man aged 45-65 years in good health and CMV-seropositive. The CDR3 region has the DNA TGTGCCAGCAGCCACAATGCCGAGCAGTACTTC. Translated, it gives CASSHNAEQYF. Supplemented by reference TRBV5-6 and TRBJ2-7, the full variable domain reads DAGVTQSPTHLIKTRGQQVTLRCSPKSGHDTVSWYQQALGQGPQFIFQYYEEEERQRGNFPDRFSGHQFPNYSSELNVNALLLGDSALYLCASSHNAEQYFGPGTRLTVT.